The T cell receptor (beta chain) described here comes from a study of spatial heterogeneity in lung cancer. MiXCR was run by TCRdb on the 5' RACE reads, yielding one entry per CDR3 protein. This sample has 1,100 or so distinct CDR3 sequences; roughly 6.8% occur once, and the top ten carry 13%. The time point was: sample taken at primary tumor resection. Tumor, nontumor lung or frozen PBMC supplied whole RNA that was sequenced unsorted. The donors comprised roughly 71 untreated early-stage non-small cell lung cancer patients. This clonotype was counted between two and nine times. Since the library was made to target alpha chains, this beta chain is a stray read and its abundance is not meaningful. This sequence originates from a male donor with early-stage non-small cell lung cancer. Specimen: normal lung tissue next to the tumor, collected at surgery.

The CDR3 reads CASSQLTGGVTGELFF. CDR3 nucleotide sequence: TGTGCCAGCAGCCAATTGACGGGAGGGGTCACCGGGGAGCTGTTTTTT. The chain combines TRBV4-2 with TRBJ2-2, with TRBD2 matching 8 bases. The trim removed 2 bases at V and 4 bases at J, leaving 6 bases unmatched. The CDR3 contains 16 residues. Germline V lookup: CDR1 LGHNA, CDR2 YNFKEQ.